This TCR beta chain was observed in a study of T cell responses to AZD1222 COVID-19 vaccine. Germline V gene data show CDR1 as SGHRS and CDR2 as YFSETQ. There are 15 residues in the CDR3. The germline V and J ends were trimmed by 4 bases and 7 bases, with 17 bases remaining between them. Here immunoSEQ multiplex PCR was the method, and the copy in TCRdb shows in-frame clones only, minus some. Among 120,000 or so clones listed, 80% to 95% were seen once. The sample in question was peripheral blood, obtained on day 0 of AZD1222 vaccination. The rearrangement links TRBV5-1 to TRBJ2-2, with D possibly being TRBD1 or TRBD2 (5 bases each). This clonotype was sampled from an adult in good health. CDR3 in DNA: TGCGCCAGCAGCCTCCGGGGCCCACGGGACGGGGAGCTGTTTTTT. The encoded protein is CASSLRGPRDGELFF.